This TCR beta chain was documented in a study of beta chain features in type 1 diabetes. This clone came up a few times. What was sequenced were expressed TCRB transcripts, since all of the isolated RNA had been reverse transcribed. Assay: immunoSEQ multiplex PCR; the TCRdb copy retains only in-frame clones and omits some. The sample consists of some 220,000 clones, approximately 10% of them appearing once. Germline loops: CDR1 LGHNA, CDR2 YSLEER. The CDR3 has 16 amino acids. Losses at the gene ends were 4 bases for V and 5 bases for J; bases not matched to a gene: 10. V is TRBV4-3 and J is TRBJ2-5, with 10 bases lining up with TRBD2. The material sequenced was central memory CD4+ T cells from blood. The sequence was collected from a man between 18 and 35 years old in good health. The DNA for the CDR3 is TGCGCCAGCAGCCCAGACGGGACTAGCGCAGAGGAGACCCAGTACTTC. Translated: CASSPDGTSAEETQYF.